This T cell receptor (beta chain) was identified in a study of CD8+CD57+ T cells in acquired aplastic anemia. At the level of the study: DNA per sorted CD4+ or CD8+ sample ranged about 0.18 to 30 ug, averaging roughly 3.2 ug. Healthy donors averaged around 10 million reads for CD4+ cells. Points from the study as a whole: Overlapping CD8+ CDR3 repertoires of patients and controls contained roughly 27 shared sequences. The CD8+ Simpson's diversity of patients and controls was not significantly different.

CDR3 and TCR beta VDJ profiling relied on genomic DNA as the template. TCRdb re-called the reads through MiXCR, storing one row per CDR3 protein. The sample shows about 210,000 distinct CDR3 sequences, around 32% of them seen only once. Germline CDR1 and CDR2: DFQATT and SNEGSKA (reference sequence). Trimming cost V 3 bases and J 8 bases, with 8 bases left between them. The CDR3 is made up of 11 amino acids. This clonotype was detected many times. What it binds is not known. The V call is TRBV20-1, the J call TRBJ2-1; no clear D. Sequencing was done on a sample of sorted CD4+, CD8+, or CD8+CD57+ T cells (not recorded which) from PBMCs. The TCR was taken from a human donor in good health, serving as a control. The CDR3 coding sequence is TGCAGTGCTAGTAGGGTTGATGAGCAGTTCTTC. Translation: CSASRVDEQFF.